This entry concerns a single T cell receptor beta chain. Its antigen is still unknown. The sample comes from a study of post-analysis software for immune sequencing data. Study-level background: Included among the disease courses, which were recorded for the cohort, were relapsing-remitting, secondary progressive and progressive-relapsing multiple sclerosis. Whole-study findings and limits: Diversity measured as normalized Chao1 was significantly lower in multiple sclerosis patients than in controls. Clustering by F measure revealed strong co-clustering among samples prepared together in one batch. Patients showed TRBV5-6, TRBV5-1 and TRBV20-1 among roughly five TRBV segments more frequent than in controls.

Prepared libraries of TCR beta cDNA carried unique molecular identifiers. The authors obtained about 520,000 cDNA molecules from around 1 to 9.1 million T cells. TCRdb reprocessed the PCR reads with MiXCR, giving one entry per CDR3 protein. The table has around 190,000 distinct CDR3 sequences, around 29% seen once; the top ten hold roughly 3.5%. V was clipped by 7 bases and J by 0 bases, with 10 bases between them. This CDR3 region has 14 residues. Germline CDR1 is MNHNY and CDR2 is SVGAGI (reference sequence). Sequences were obtained from blood. The chain recombines TRBV6-6 with TRBJ2-1; the D is unclear. The receptor's source is a girl between 2 and 17 years old with multiple sclerosis. This CDR3 is CASTVPSSYNEQFF. Here the CDR3 DNA reads TGTGCCAGCACCGTTCCGAGCTCCTACAATGAGCAGTTCTTC.